The clone carrying this TCR beta chain showed up just a few times. Its antigen is undetermined. J gave up 0 bases and V 7 bases, and 9 bases lay outside the gene matches. The CDR3 spans 17 residues. Germline CDR1 reads MNHEY; CDR2 reads SVGEGT. TCRdb re-derived calls from the reads in MiXCR, one entry per CDR3 protein. The data hold around 550,000 distinct CDR3 sequences, with 26% observed a single time. These data are taken from a study of T cell repertoires in cytomegalovirus infection. Study overall: CMV infection and matching HLA type were both indicated by public TCR beta signatures. Study-level points and caveats: Summed frequency of public TCR beta families distinguished CMV carriers with the relevant HLA.

Input material: PBMCs. V and J are TRBV6-2 or TRBV6-3 and TRBJ1-5, with TRBD1 matching 10 bases. The receptor's source is a human donor in good health (CMV status not recorded). Some clones in this sample may be carry-over from other donors' samples. The CDR3 DNA reads TGTGCCAGCACGCCCGGGACAGGGGTTGGTAGCAATCAGCCCCAGCATTTT. This gives the protein CASTPGTGVGSNQPQHF.